The text below deals with one T cell receptor (beta chain). Its specificity is not known. This sample was included in a study of cytomegalovirus exposure and HLA in healthy donors. Study-level results: Judged likely to be a sequencing artifact was a cluster of highly shared sequence variants.

PCR used 60 Vbeta primers and 13 Jbeta primers. Measured with immunoSEQ multiplex PCR; TCRdb has only the in-frame clones, and not every one. The table lists 110,000 to 150,000 clones, over 8% of them singletons. With 5 bases removed from V and 4 bases from J, the gap between germline ends came to 12 bases. The germline V gene encodes CDR1 SGHRS and CDR2 YFSETQ. This CDR3 region has 13 residues. This clonotype originated in a male donor in good health and CMV-seronegative. This chain joins TRBV5-1 and TRBJ1-1; D is unclear. Sequencing input: PBMCs. The CDR3 DNA sequence: TGCGCCAGCAGAACGCGATCGGGCACTGAAGCTTTCTTT. It yields the protein CASRTRSGTEAFF.